This TCR beta chain was documented in a study of blood T cell repertoires in COVID-19. TCRdb's copy holds only in-frame clones and misses some; the assay was immunoSEQ multiplex PCR. The table lists roughly 57,000 clones, just under 90% of them singletons. The CDR3 has 15 residues. The ends lost 2 bases at V and 2 bases at J; junction bases unmatched: 4. CDR1 and CDR2 from the germline V gene are SGHNT and YYREEE (reference sequence). This sequence was found in a woman in her fifties or sixties with COVID-19, enrolled during active disease. The gene calls are TRBV5-4 and TRBJ2-7; 10 bases align to TRBD2. Sample: peripheral blood. The CDR3 coding sequence is TGTGCCAGCAGCTTACGGACTAGCGGTGCCTACGAGCAGTACTTC. Its protein is CASSLRTSGAYEQYF.